This entry lists 17 T cell receptor beta chains sequenced from one sample in a study of identical twins. TCRdb called the 5' RACE reads again in MiXCR, with one record for every CDR3 protein. The repertoire includes over 600,000 distinct CDR3 sequences, approximately 21% of them detected once, and 4% to 5.5% sits in the top ten. These sequences were also reported in another study, on T cells expressing NK-cell markers.

The sample consisted of PBMCs. Receptors were obtained from a young woman in good health.

The chain employs TRBV20-1 and TRBJ2-2, with D maybe TRBD2 (6 bases). The CDR3 loop spans 15 amino acids. V was pared by 6 bases and J by 1 base, with 15 bases between. Germline V CDR1 and CDR2: DFQATT, SNEGSKA (reference sequence). The CDR3 here is CSATRLGRNTGELFF. The CDR3 nucleotides read TGCAGTGCCACCAGACTAGGGAGGAACACCGGGGAGCTGTTTTTT.

V gene TRBV7-2 combines with J gene TRBJ2-2; D ambiguous. Looked up from germline, CDR1 is SGHTA and CDR2 is FQGNSA. CDR3 size: 13 residues. V shed 11 bases and J shed 0 bases, with 10 bases lying between them. The CDR3 is CAVSTPNTGELFF. Here the CDR3 DNA reads TGTGCCGTATCAACTCCGAACACCGGGGAGCTGTTTTTT.

This clonotype was seen at least ten times. The chain recombines TRBV5-6 with TRBJ2-7, with D possibly TRBD2 on 5 matching bases. The germline V gene has CDR1 SGHDT and CDR2 YYEEEE. V dropped 4 bases and J dropped 7 bases, with 12 bases sitting between them. The CDR3 loop spans 12 amino acids. The CDR3 spells CASSRTEVEQYF. CDR3 DNA: TGTGCCAGCAGCCGGACGGAGGTAGAGCAGTACTTC.

This clonotype has a count of ten or more. This chain uses TRBV10-3 with TRBJ2-3; D call uncertain. This CDR3 has 11 residues. CDR1 is ENHRY and CDR2 is SYGVKD in the germline V gene. V lost 8 bases to trimming and J lost 6 bases, with 9 bases between them. The CDR3 loop reads CAIGLRDTQYF. The CDR3 coding sequence is TGTGCCATCGGCCTTCGCGATACGCAGTATTTT.

This clonotype was recorded many times. The V gene is TRBV5-1, the J gene TRBJ2-2; TRBD1 is a possible D gene (5 bases). This CDR3 spans 15 amino acids. Per the germline V gene, CDR1 is SGHRS and CDR2 is YFSETQ. Trimming shortened V by 2 bases and J by 7 bases, and 15 bases separated the two germline ends. This CDR3 reads CASSFPGWSGGELFF. Written as DNA, the CDR3 is TGCGCCAGCAGCTTTCCAGGGTGGAGTGGCGGGGAGCTGTTTTTT.

This clonotype has only a few counts. The chain is built from TRBV20-1 and TRBJ1-2; maybe TRBD1 (5 bases). The CDR3 extends over 12 amino acids. Germline V lookup: CDR1 DFQATT, CDR2 SNEGSKA (reference sequence). Trimming took off 6 bases at V and 4 bases at J, with 12 bases between the two ends. The CDR3 loop is CSAGDGSYGYTF. The CDR3 bases are TGCAGTGCAGGGGACGGAAGCTATGGCTACACCTTC.

The V and J genes are TRBV6-5 and TRBJ2-2; no clear D. The CDR3 has 14 residues. V lost 0 bases and J lost 6, with 8 bases in between. Germline V gives CDR1 MNHEY, CDR2 SVGAGI. CDR3 nucleotides: TGTGCCAGCAGTTACTCCGGAATCGCCGGGGAGCTGTTTTTT. Protein sequence: CASSYSGIAGELFF.

This clonotype was seen more than once but under ten times. This chain uses TRBV20-1 with TRBJ2-5, with D possibly matching TRBD2 (6 bases). Trimming pared 4 bases from V and 4 bases from J, leaving 13 bases between. Germline V gives CDR1 DFQATT, CDR2 SNEGSKA (reference sequence). CDR3 size: 13 residues. The CDR3 nucleotides are TGCAGTGCTATAGGAGGGGCGGGAGAGACCCAGTACTTC. It translates to CSAIGGAGETQYF.

This clonotype showed up just a few times. The chain carries TRBV6-1 and TRBJ2-5, with TRBD2 matching 7 bases. The CDR3 has 13 residues. The V segment lost 10 bases and the J segment 7 bases; nucleotides outside the gene matches: 12. The germline V gene encodes CDR1 MNHNS and CDR2 SASEGT. The CDR3 region is CATTPAGRGTQYF. For the CDR3, the DNA is TGTGCCACCACCCCGGCGGGGAGGGGGACCCAGTACTTC.

Ten or more counts support this clonotype. The chain joins TRBV6-6 to TRBJ2-1, with 10 bases aligning to TRBD1. The CDR3 is 14 residues long. Germline assignment: CDR1 MNHNY and CDR2 SVGAGI (reference sequence). With V trimmed by 2 bases and J by 5 bases, 0 bases remained unmatched. The CDR3 DNA reads TGTGCCAGCAGTTACGGGACAGGGGACAATGAGCAGTTCTTC. It translates to CASSYGTGDNEQFF.

In nucleotides, the CDR3 is TGTGCCATCAGGACCCGACTAGCGGGGGACTCCTACAATGAGCAGTTCTTC. Protein: CAIRTRLAGDSYNEQFF. The chain joins TRBV10-3 to TRBJ2-1, with 12 bases identical to TRBD2. The CDR3 covers 17 residues. Germline loops: CDR1 ENHRY, CDR2 SYGVKD. The ends lost 6 bases at V and 0 bases at J; junction bases unmatched: 6.

The table lists this clonotype with many counts. The V call is TRBV29-1, the J call TRBJ2-1; 8 bases fit TRBD1. The V and J ends lost 4 bases and 9 bases, in that order; junction bases with no gene match: 11. Germline lookup yields CDR1 SQVTM and CDR2 ANQGSEA. The CDR3 covers 14 residues. CDR3 nucleotide sequence: TGCAGCGTTGTTGGACAGGGAGGCGTGGGTGAGCAGTTCTTC. Translated, it gives CSVVGQGGVGEQFF.

The chain links TRBV6-5 to TRBJ2-3; D unclear. This CDR3 has 14 residues. CDR1 and CDR2 from the germline V gene are MNHEY and SVGAGI. Deletions cut 0 bases from V and 4 bases from J, with 8 bases between. CDR3 sequence reads: CASSYSPMADTQYF. The CDR3, as DNA: TGTGCCAGCAGTTACTCCCCCATGGCAGATACGCAGTATTTT.

This chain connects TRBV29-1 to TRBJ2-5, with TRBD2 as a possible D gene (7 bases). Germline V gene sequence: CDR1 SQVTM, CDR2 ANQGSEA. The CDR3 is 14 amino acids. V lost 3 bases and J 5 bases, leaving 16 bases between the germline ends. The CDR3 DNA reads as TGCAGCGTTGAGGGGGGGCGAGCATCGGAGACCCAGTACTTC. Amino acid sequence: CSVEGGRASETQYF.

This clonotype was seen only once. J is TRBJ2-7 and V is TRBV13, with D perhaps matching TRBD1 (6 bases). V lost 2 bases and J lost 0, with 17 bases in between. This CDR3 is 17 amino acids long. The germline V gene encodes CDR1 PRHDT and CDR2 FYEKMQ (reference sequence). The chain's CDR3 is CASSLQGQLQSSYEQYF. In DNA form, the CDR3 reads TGTGCCAGCAGCTTACAAGGACAGCTTCAGAGCTCCTACGAGCAGTACTTC.

This sequence joins TRBV25-1 and TRBJ2-4; 8 bases line up with TRBD2. The CDR3 spans 17 residues. The V segment lost 6 bases and the J segment 0 bases; nucleotides outside the gene matches: 10. CDR1 MGHDK and CDR2 SYGVNS come from the germline V gene. The CDR3 bases are TGTGCCAGCAGCCCCGGCCTAGCGGGTCAAGCCAAAAACATTCAGTACTTC. This sequence encodes CASSPGLAGQAKNIQYF. Complete variable domain (other parts from reference TRBV25-1 and TRBJ2-4): EADIYQTPRYLVIGTGKKITLECSQTMGHDKMYWYQQDPGMELHLIHYSYGVNSTEKGDLSSESTVSRIRTEHFPLTLESARPSHTSQYLCASSPGLAGQAKNIQYFGAGTRLSVL.

This chain connects TRBV6-2 or TRBV6-3 to TRBJ2-7; no reliable D call. This CDR3 is built from 13 residues. V lost 2 bases to trimming and J lost 7 bases, with 12 bases between them. Germline-derived CDR1 and CDR2 are MNHEY and SVGEGT. The CDR3 spells CASSYRRQVEQYF. DNA of the CDR3: TGTGCCAGCAGTTACCGGCGTCAGGTAGAGCAGTACTTC.